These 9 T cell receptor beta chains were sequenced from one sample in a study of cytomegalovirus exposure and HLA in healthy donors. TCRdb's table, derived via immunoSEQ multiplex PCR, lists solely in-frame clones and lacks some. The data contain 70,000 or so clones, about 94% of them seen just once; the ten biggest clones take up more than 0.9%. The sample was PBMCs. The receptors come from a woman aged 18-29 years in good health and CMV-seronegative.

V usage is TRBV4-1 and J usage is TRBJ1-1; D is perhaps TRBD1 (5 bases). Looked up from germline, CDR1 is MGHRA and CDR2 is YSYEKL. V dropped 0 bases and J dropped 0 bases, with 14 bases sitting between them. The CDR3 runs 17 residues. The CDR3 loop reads CASSQDFMAGMNTEAFF. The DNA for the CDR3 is TGCGCCAGCAGCCAAGATTTCATGGCAGGGATGAACACTGAAGCTTTCTTT.

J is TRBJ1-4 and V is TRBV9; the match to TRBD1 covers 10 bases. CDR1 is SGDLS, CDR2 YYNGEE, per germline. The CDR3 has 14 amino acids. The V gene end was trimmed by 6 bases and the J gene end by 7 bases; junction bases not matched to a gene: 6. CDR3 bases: TGTGCCAGCAATCCCGGGACAGGGGTTGAAAAACTGTTTTTT. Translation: CASNPGTGVEKLFF.

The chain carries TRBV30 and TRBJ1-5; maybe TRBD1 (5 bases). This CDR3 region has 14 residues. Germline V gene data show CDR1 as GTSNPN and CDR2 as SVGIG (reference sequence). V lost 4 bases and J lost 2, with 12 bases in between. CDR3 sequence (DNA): TGTGCCTGGACCGCAGGGCATGGCAATCAGCCCCAGCATTTT. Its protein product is CAWTAGHGNQPQHF.

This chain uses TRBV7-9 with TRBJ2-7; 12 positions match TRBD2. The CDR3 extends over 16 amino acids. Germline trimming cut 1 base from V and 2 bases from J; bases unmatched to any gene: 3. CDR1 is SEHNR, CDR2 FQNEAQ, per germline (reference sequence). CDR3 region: CASSLGTSGITYEQYF. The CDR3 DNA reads TGTGCCAGCAGCTTAGGGACTAGCGGGATTACCTACGAGCAGTACTTC.

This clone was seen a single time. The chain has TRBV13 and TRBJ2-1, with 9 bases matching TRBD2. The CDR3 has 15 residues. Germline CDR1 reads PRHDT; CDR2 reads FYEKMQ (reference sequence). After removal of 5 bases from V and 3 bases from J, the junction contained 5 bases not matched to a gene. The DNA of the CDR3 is TGTGCCAGCAGCCAGCGGGGGGTCCACTACAATGAGCAGTTCTTC. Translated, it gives CASSQRGVHYNEQFF.

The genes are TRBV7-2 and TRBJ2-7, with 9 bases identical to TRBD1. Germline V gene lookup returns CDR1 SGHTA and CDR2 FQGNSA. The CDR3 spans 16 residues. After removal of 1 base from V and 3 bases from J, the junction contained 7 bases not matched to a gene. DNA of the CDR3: TGTGCCAGCAGCTTAGGGACAGGGGAGGGCCACTACGAGCAGTACTTC. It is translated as CASSLGTGEGHYEQYF. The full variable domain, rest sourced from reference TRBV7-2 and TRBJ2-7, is GAGVSQSPSNKVTEKGKDVELRCDPISGHTALYWYRQSLGQGLEFLIYFQGNSAPDKSGLPSDRFSAERTGGSVSTLTIQRTQQEDSAVYLCASSLGTGEGHYEQYFGPGTRLTVT.

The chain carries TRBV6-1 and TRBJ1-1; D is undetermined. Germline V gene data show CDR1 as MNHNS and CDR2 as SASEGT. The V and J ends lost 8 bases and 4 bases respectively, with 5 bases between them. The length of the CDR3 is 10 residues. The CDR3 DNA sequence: TGTGCCAGCCGGGTCACTGAAGCTTTCTTT. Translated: CASRVTEAFF.

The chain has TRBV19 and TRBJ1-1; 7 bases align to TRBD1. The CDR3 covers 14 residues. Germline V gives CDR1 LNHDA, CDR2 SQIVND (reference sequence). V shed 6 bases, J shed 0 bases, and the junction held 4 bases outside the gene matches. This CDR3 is CASRGTEMNTEAFF. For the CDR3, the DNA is TGTGCCAGTAGAGGGACAGAAATGAACACTGAAGCTTTCTTT.

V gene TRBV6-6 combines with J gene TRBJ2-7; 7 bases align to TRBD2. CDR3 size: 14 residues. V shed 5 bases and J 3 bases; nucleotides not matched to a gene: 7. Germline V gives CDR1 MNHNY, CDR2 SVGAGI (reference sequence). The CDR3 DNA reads TGTGCCAGCAGTGGGGGGGGGACTATCTACGAGCAGTACTTC. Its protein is CASSGGGTIYEQYF.